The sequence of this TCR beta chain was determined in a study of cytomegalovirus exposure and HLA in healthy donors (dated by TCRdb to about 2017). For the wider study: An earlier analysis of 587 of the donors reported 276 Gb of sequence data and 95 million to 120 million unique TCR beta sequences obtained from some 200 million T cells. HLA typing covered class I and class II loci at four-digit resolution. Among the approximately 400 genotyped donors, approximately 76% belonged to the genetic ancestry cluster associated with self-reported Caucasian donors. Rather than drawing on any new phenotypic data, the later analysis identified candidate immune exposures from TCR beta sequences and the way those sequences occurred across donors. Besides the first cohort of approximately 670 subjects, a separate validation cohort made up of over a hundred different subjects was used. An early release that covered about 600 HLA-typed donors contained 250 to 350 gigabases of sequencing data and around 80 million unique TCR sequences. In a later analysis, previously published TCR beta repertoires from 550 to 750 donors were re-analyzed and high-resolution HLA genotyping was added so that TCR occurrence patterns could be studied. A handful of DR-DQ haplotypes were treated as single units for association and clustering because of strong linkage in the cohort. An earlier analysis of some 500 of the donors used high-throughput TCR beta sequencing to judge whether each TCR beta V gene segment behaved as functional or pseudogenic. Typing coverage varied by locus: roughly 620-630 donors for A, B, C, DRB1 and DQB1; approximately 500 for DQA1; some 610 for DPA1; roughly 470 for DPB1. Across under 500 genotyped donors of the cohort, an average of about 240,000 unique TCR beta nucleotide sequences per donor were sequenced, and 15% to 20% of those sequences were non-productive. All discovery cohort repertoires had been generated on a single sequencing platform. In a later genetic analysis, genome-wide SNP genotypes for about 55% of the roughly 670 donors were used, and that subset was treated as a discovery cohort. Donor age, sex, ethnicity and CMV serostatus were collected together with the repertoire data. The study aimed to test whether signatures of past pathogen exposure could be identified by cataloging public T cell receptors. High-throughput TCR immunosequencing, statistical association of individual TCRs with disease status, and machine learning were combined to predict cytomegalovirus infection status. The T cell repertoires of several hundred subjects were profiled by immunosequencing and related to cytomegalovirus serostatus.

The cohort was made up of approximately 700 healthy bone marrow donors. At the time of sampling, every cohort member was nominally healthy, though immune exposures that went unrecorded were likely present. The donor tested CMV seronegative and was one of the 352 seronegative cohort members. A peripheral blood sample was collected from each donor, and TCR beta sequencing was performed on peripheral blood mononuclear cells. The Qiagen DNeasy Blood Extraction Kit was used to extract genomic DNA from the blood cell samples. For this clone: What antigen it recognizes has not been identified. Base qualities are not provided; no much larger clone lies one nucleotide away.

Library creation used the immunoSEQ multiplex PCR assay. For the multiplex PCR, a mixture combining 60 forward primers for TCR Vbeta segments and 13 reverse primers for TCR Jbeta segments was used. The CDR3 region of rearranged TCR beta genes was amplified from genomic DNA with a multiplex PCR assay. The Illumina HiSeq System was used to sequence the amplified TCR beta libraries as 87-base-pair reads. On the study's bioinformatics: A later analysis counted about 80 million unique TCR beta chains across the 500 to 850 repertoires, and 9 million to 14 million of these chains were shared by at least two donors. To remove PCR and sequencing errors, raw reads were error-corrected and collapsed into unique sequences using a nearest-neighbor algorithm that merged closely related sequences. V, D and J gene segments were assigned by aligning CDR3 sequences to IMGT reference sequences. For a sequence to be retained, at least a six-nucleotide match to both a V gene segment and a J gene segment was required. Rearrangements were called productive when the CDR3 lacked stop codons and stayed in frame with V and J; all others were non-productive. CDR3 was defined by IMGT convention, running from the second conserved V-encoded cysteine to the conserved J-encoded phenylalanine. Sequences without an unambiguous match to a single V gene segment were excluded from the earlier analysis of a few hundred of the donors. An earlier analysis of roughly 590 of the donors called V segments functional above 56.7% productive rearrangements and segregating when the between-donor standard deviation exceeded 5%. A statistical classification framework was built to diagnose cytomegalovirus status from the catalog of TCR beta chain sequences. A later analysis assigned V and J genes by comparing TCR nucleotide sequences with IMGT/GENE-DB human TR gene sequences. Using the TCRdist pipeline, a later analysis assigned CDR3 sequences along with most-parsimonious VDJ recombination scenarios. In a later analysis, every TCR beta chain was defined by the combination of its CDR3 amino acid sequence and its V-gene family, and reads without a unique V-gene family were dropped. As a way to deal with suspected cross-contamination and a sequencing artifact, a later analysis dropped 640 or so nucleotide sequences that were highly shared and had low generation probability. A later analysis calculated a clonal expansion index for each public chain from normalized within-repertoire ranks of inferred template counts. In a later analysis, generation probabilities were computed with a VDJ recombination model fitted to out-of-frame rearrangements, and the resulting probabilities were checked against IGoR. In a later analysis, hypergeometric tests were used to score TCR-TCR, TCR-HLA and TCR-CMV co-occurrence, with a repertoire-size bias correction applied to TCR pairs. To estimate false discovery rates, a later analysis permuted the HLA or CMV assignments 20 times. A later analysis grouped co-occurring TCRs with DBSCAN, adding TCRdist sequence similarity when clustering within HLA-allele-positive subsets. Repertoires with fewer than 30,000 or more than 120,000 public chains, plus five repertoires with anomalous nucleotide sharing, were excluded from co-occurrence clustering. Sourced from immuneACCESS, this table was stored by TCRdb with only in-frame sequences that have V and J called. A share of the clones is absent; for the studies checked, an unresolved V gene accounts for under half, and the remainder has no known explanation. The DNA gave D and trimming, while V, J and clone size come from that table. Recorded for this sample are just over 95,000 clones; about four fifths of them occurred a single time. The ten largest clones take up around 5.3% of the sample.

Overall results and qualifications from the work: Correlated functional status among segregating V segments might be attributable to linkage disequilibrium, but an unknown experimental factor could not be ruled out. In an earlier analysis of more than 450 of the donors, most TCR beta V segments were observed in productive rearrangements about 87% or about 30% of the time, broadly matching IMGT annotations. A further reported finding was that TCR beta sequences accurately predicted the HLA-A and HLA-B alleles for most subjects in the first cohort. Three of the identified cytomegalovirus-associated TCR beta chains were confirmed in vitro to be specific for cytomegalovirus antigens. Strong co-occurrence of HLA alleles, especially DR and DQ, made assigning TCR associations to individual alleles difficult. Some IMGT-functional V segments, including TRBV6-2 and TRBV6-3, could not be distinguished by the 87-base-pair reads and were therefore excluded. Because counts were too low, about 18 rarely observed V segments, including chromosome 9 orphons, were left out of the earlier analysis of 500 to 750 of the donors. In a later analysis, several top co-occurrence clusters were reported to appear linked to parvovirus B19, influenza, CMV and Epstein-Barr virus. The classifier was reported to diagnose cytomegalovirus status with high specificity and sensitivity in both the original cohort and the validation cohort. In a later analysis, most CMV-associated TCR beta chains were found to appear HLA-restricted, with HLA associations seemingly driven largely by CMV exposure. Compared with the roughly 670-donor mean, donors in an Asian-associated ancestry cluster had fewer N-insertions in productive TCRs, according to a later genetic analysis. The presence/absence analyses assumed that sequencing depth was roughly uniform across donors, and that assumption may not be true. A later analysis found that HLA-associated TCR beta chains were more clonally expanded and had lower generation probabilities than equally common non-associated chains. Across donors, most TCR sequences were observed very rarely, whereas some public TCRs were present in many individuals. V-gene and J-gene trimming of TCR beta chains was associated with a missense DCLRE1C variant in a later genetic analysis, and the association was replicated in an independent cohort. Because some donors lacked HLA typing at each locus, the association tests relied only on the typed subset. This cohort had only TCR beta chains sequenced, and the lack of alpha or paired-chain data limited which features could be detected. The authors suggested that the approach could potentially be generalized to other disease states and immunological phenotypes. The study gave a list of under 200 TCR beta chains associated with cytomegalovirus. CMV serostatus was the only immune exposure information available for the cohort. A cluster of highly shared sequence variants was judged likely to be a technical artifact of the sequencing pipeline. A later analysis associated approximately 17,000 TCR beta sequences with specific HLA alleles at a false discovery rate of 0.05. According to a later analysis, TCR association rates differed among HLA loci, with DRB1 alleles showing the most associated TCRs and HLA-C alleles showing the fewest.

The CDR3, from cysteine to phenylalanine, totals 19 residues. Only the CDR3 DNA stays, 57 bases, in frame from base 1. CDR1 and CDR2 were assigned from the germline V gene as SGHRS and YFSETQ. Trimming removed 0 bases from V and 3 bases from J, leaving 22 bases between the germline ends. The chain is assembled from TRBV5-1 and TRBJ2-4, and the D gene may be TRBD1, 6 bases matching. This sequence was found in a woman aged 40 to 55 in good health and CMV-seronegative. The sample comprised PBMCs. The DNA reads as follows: TGCGCCAGCAGCTTGGTTGAGGGGGTCCTTCGGGCGGGCAAAAACATTCAGTACTTC. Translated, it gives CASSLVEGVLRAGKNIQYF.